Given below is one T cell receptor (beta chain) in context. What it binds is not known. The V gene lost 2 bases and the J gene lost 3 bases, with 11 bases spanning the gap. Germline V gives CDR1 MNHNY, CDR2 SVGAGI (reference sequence). The CDR3 has 14 amino acids. This entry comes from a study of OX40 agonist ivuxolimab in advanced cancers. Across the study: Across the patients, intravenous ivuxolimab was delivered every 2 weeks at 0.01 to 10 mg/kg. Eligibility rules accepted prior anti-PD-1, anti-PD-L1 or anti-CTLA-4 therapy, and around 40% had some.

The study's findings and limits: In the 0.1 to 3.0 mg/kg range, CD4+ and CD8+ blood T cells had expanded clonally by week 6.

Libraries were prepared by immunoSEQ multiplex PCR; TCRdb keeps only in-frame clonotypes and omits some of them. This table has approximately 77,000 clones, about 90% appearing once. The chain combines TRBV6-6 with TRBJ2-7; possibly TRBD2 for D (5 bases). The specimen was CD4+ or CD8+ T cells sorted from blood, collected in a trial of the OX40 agonist ivuxolimab. The clonotype originates from an adult with an advanced solid tumor such as melanoma, head and neck, liver or kidney cancer. CDR3 sequence reads: CASSYEGSYYEQYF. CDR3 nucleotides: TGTGCCAGCAGTTACGAGGGCAGTTACTACGAGCAGTACTTC.